This TCR beta chain stems from a study of graft-versus-host responses after intestinal transplantation. Study background: Every recipient had anti-thymocyte globulin induction and around 3 years of tacrolimus plus steroids. Study-wide points: Graft-versus-host to host-versus-graft clonal ratios in allografts were high in patients with graft-donor T cell macrochimerism. In recipient marrow, GvH clones were found, and some appeared first in ileum or blood. After transplant, early declines in HvG clones were associated with peak levels of circulating GvH clones.

To note about this clone: What it binds is not known.

The CDR3 loop spans 15 amino acids. Between the trimmed V and J ends, which lost 0 bases and 4 bases, there was a span of 13 bases. CDR1 SGHNT and CDR2 YYREEE come from the germline V gene (reference sequence). Data came from immunoSEQ multiplex PCR; TCRdb stores just in-frame clones and leaves some out. The sample consists of about 90,000 clones, roughly four fifths of them appearing once. The sequence was collected from a human donor who received an intestinal transplant. Sequencing was performed on unstimulated CD8+ T cells sorted from spleen or lymph node cells, taken before intestinal transplant. This chain links TRBV5-4 with TRBJ2-5, with D tentatively TRBD2 (6 bases). CDR3 DNA: TGTGCCAGCAGCTTGGAGGCATCGGGAGTAGAGACCCAGTACTTC. Protein sequence: CASSLEASGVETQYF.